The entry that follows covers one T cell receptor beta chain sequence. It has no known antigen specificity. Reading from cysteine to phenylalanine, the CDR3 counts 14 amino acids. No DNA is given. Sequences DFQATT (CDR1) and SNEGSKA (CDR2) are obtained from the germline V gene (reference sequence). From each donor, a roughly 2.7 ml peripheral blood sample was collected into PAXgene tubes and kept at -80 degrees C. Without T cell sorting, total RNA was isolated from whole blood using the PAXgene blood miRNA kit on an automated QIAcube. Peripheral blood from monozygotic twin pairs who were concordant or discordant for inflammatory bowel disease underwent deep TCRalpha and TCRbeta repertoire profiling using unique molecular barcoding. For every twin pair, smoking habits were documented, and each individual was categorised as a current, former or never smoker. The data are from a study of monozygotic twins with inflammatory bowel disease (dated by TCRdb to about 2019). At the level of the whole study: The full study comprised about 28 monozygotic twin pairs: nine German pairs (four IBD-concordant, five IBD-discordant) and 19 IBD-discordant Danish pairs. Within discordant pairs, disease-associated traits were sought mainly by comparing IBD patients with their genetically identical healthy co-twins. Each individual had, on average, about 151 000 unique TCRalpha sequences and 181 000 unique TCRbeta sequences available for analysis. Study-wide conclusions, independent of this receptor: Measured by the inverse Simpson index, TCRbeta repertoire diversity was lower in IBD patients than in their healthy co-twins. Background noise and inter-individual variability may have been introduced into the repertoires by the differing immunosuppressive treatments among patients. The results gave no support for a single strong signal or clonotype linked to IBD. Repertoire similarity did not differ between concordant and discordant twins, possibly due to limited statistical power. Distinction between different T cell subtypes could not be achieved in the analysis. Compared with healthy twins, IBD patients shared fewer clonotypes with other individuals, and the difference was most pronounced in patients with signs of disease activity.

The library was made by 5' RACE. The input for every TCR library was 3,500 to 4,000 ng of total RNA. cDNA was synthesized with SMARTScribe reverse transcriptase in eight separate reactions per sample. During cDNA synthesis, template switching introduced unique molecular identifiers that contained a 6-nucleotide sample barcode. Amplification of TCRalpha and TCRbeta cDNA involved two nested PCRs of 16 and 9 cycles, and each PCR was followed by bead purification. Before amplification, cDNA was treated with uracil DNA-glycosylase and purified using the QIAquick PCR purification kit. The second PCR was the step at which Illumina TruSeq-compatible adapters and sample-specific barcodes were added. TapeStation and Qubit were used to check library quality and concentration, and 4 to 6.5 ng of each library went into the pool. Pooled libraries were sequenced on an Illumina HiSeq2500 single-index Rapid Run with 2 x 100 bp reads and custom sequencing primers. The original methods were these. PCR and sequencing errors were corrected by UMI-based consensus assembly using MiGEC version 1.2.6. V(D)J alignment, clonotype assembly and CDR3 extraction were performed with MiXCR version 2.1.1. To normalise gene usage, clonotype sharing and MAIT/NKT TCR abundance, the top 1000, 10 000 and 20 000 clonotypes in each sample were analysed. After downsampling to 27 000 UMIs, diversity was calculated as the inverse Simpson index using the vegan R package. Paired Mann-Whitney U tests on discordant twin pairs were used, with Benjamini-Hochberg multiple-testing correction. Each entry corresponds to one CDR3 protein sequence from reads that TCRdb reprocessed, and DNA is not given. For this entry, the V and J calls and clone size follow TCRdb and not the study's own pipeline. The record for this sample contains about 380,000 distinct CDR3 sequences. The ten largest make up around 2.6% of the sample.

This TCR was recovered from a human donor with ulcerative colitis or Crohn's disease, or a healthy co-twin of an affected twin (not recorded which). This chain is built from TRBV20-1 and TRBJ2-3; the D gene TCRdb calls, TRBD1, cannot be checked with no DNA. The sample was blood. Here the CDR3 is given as CSASQGRNFDTQYF.